A single sample is the source of the 17 T cell receptor beta chains below, sequenced in a study of T-cell reconstitution after alpha-beta-depleted transplantation in children. Construction of the TCRbeta library involved unique molecular identifiers. TCRdb analysed the PCR reads with MiXCR anew, one entry per CDR3 protein. The sample includes about 240,000 distinct CDR3 sequences, 9.5% to 15% of them seen just once. The specimen was PBMCs from the stem cell graft donor, collected from the stem cell graft. The source of these receptors is a human donor who donated a stem cell graft to a child with acute lymphoblastic leukemia.

There are many counts of this clonotype. V gene TRBV20-1 combines with J gene TRBJ2-7, with 12 nucleotides matching TRBD2. Germline lookup yields CDR1 DFQATT and CDR2 SNEGSKA (reference sequence). The trim removed 0 bases at V and 0 bases at J, leaving 0 bases unmatched. This CDR3 spans 15 amino acids. CDR3 sequence reads: CSARETSGSSYEQYF. CDR3 bases: TGCAGTGCTAGAGAGACTAGCGGGAGCTCCTACGAGCAGTACTTC.

This clonotype has ten or more counts. This chain connects TRBV2 to TRBJ1-2; D ambiguous. The V gene's germline CDR1 is SNHLY and CDR2 FYNNEI. V was shortened by 5 bases and J by 6 bases, with 22 bases between the two germline ends. The CDR3 spans 16 residues. The CDR3 DNA is TGTGCCAGCAGTCCTGCCTACGGTCCTCTTCTGAATGGCTACACCTTC. This translates into CASSPAYGPLLNGYTF.

In this sample, this clonotype turned up many times. This chain uses TRBV20-1 with TRBJ2-7; 11 nucleotides match TRBD1. The CDR3 extends over 13 amino acids. V lost 5 bases to trimming and J lost 6 bases; unmatched junction nucleotides: 6. The V gene's germline CDR1 is DFQATT and CDR2 SNEGSKA (reference sequence). The CDR3 loop reads CSAEDGTGGEQYF. The DNA of the CDR3 is TGCAGTGCTGAGGACGGGACAGGGGGCGAGCAGTACTTC.

This clonotype was picked up many times. The chain links TRBV20-1 to TRBJ2-7; 8 bases map to TRBD1. This CDR3 region has 16 residues. Trimming cost V 3 bases and J 5 bases; bases outside gene matches: 15. CDR1 is DFQATT and CDR2 is SNEGSKA in the germline V gene (reference sequence). The CDR3 DNA reads TGCAGTGCTAGGGGCCTGCGACAGGGGAGTGGACACGAGCAGTACTTC. Its translation is CSARGLRQGSGHEQYF.

This clonotype has a count of ten or more. J is TRBJ2-7 and V is TRBV28; D ambiguous. Germline V gives CDR1 MDHEN, CDR2 SYDVKM. The CDR3 is 11 residues long. V gave up 3 bases and J gave up 4 bases, with 4 bases separating them. For the CDR3, the DNA is TGTGCCAGCAGTTTGAAATACGAGCAGTACTTC. It encodes CASSLKYEQYF. The whole variable domain, filled in from reference TRBV28 and TRBJ2-7, reads DVKVTQSSRYLVKRTGEKVFLECVQDMDHENMFWYRQDPGLGLRLIYFSYDVKMKEKGDIPEGYSVSREKKERFSLILESASTNQTSMYLCASSLKYEQYFGPGTRLTVT.

This clonotype was observed a single time. A much larger clone differs from this one at a single base, so this may be a read error. The V and J genes are TRBV6-2 or TRBV6-3 and TRBJ2-1, with a weak D call TRBD2 (6 bases). The CDR3 has 12 amino acids. Germline V gene data show CDR1 as MNHEY and CDR2 as SVGEGT. CDR3: CAGRLVGGEQFF. The CDR3 DNA follows: TGTGCCGGCAGACTAGTAGGAGGTGAGCAGTTCTTC.

The CDR3: CASSPGGGAYGYTF. Here the CDR3 DNA reads TGTGCCAGCAGTCCCGGCGGCGGGGCCTATGGCTACACCTTC. This chain connects TRBV6-1 to TRBJ1-2; tentatively, D is TRBD1 (5 bases). This CDR3 has 14 amino acids. Trimming left V 5 bases short and J 4 bases short, with 14 bases between. CDR1 MNHNS and CDR2 SASEGT come from the germline V gene.

This clonotype turned up a few times. This chain joins TRBV20-1 and TRBJ1-1; D remains unclear. This CDR3 has 11 amino acids. Trimming left V 6 bases short and J 7 bases short, with 12 bases between. CDR1 is DFQATT and CDR2 is SNEGSKA in the germline V gene (reference sequence). As DNA, the CDR3 is TGCAGTGCGCAAGAAGTGATTGAAGCTTTCTTT. Translated, it gives CSAQEVIEAFF.

In its sample, this clonotype was seen many times. The chain recombines TRBV12-3 or TRBV12-4 with TRBJ2-5; tentatively, D is TRBD2 (5 bases). Trimming removed 6 bases from V and 5 bases from J, with 10 bases in between. There are 12 residues in the CDR3. The CDR3 sequence is CASSPTRETQYF. In nucleotides, the CDR3 is TGTGCCAGCAGCCCCACTAGGGAGACCCAGTACTTC.

This clonotype was seen at least ten times. This rearrangement joins TRBV7-2 to TRBJ1-3; maybe TRBD1 (6 bases). The length of the CDR3 is 15 residues. Germline V gives CDR1 SGHTA, CDR2 FQGNSA. Trimming removed 4 bases from V and 2 bases from J, with 12 bases in between. The CDR3 is CASSSQRTAGNTIYF. The CDR3 DNA reads TGTGCCAGCAGCTCGCAAAGGACAGCTGGAAACACCATATATTTT.

There are many counts of this clonotype. V gene TRBV6-5 combines with J gene TRBJ2-1, with D perhaps matching TRBD1 (5 bases). The CDR3 is 13 amino acids. The ends were cut back, 7 bases at V and 7 bases at J, with 14 bases in the middle. Germline V gene lookup returns CDR1 MNHEY and CDR2 SVGAGI. CDR3 bases: TGTGCCAGCATCCGCAGGGTGGGTAATGAGCAGTTCTTC. Protein: CASIRRVGNEQFF.

On this clonotype itself: Since a much larger clone is just one base distant, this may be a read error. The rearrangement uses TRBV20-1 and TRBJ2-3; D gene uncertain. V gave up 4 bases and J gave up 11 bases, with 19 bases separating them. The CDR3 contains 13 residues. Germline-derived CDR1 and CDR2 are DFQATT and SNEGSKA (reference sequence). Here the CDR3 reads CSATPDLPDGQYF. The DNA of the CDR3 is TGCAGTGCTACTCCTGATCTACCCGACGGGCAGTATTTT.

On this clonotype itself: A much bigger clone sits one base away, suggesting this may be a read error. This chain uses TRBV9 with TRBJ2-1, with TRBD2 identical over 15 bases. The CDR3 runs 15 residues. V shed 3 bases and J 11 bases; nucleotides not matched to a gene: 6. The germline V gene has CDR1 SGDLS and CDR2 YYNGEE. This chain's CDR3 is CASSDGLAGGDQQFF. CDR3 coding DNA: TGTGCCAGCAGCGACGGACTAGCGGGAGGGGATCAGCAGTTCTTC.

This clonotype was picked up many times. V and J are TRBV9 and TRBJ1-3, with 10 positions matching TRBD1. The CDR3 is 17 amino acids. Germline CDR1 reads SGDLS; CDR2 reads YYNGEE. V lost 4 bases, J lost 7 bases, and 14 bases stayed unmatched. The CDR3 sequence is CASSSPLRDRGRNTIYF. The CDR3 DNA reads TGTGCCAGCAGCTCTCCCCTACGGGACAGGGGAAGGAACACCATATATTTT.

The sample holds many counts of this clonotype. The CDR3 DNA reads TGTGCCAGCAGTTCCGGGACTAGCTCACTCGGGGGTACGCAGTATTTT. It yields the protein CASSSGTSSLGGTQYF. This sequence joins TRBV5-8 and TRBJ2-3, with 9 bases lining up with TRBD2. This CDR3 comprises 16 residues. Germline loops: CDR1 SGHTS, CDR2 YDEGEE. The V gene end was trimmed by 5 bases and the J gene end by 8 bases; junction bases not matched to a gene: 15.

As to this clonotype: A much larger clone lies a single base off, so this may be a read error. The chain carries TRBV6-2 or TRBV6-3 and TRBJ2-5; 11 positions match TRBD2. Germline-derived CDR1 and CDR2 are MNHEY and SVGEGT. The length of the CDR3 is 15 residues. In DNA form, the CDR3 reads TGTGCCACAAAGTTGATTGGGACTAGCGGCGAGACCCGGTACTTC. Translation: CATKLIGTSGETRYF.

The gene calls are TRBV7-9 and TRBJ2-2; 7 positions agree with TRBD1. Germline loops: CDR1 SEHNR, CDR2 FQNEAQ (reference sequence). The CDR3 has 17 residues. With V trimmed by 5 bases and J by 0 bases, 9 bases remained unmatched. In DNA form, the CDR3 reads TGTGCCAGCAGCGATTATCGTACAGGGGCGAACACCGGGGAGCTGTTTTTT. Its translation: CASSDYRTGANTGELFF.